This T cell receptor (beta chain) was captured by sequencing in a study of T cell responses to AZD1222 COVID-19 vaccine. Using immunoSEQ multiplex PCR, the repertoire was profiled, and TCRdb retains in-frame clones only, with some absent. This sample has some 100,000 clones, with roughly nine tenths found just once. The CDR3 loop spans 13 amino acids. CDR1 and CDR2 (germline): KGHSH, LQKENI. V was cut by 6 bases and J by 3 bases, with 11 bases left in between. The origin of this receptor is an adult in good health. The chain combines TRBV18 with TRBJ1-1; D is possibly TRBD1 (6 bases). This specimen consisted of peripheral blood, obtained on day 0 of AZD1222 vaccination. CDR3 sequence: CASSHREDTEAFF. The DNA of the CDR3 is TGTGCCAGCTCCCACAGGGAGGACACTGAAGCTTTCTTT.